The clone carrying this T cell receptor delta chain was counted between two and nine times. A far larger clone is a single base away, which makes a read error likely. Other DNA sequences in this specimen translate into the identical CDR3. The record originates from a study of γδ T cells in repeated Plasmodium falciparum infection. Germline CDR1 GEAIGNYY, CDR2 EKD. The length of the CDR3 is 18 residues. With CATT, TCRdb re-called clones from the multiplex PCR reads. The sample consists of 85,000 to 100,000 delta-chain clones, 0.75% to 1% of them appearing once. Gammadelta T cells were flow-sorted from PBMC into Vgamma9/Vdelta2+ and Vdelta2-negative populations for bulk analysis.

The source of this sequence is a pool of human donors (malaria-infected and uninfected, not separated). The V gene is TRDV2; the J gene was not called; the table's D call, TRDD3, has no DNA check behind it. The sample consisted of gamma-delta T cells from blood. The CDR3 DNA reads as TGTGCCTGTGACACTTTACTGGGGGATACGCGGTACACCGATAAACTTATCTTT. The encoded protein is CACDTLLGDTRYTDKLIF.